This entry describes one TCR beta chain. Its specificity is not known. CDR1 is MDHEN and CDR2 is SYDVKM in the germline V gene. There are 14 residues in the CDR3. These data are taken from a study of shared clonotypes between healthy human individuals. Overall study findings and caveats: The study drew on few donors, limiting represented genetic and exposure-history diversity. Sequencing depth was a factor that was expected to affect clonotype sharing among donors.

TCRdb keeps only in-frame clones here, not all; method: immunoSEQ multiplex PCR. Here the sample spans fewer than 500,000 clones, about 79% being singletons. Healthy and HIV-negative, the adult donors had no recent acute infections or vaccinations. Every donor, a Caucasian adult, lived in Nashville, Tennessee. This receptor was taken from a woman aged 40 to 50 in good health. Some clones in this sample may be carry-over from other donors' samples. The chain recombines TRBV28 with TRBJ2-5, with D possibly being TRBD2 (7 bases). With the DNA end fitting TRBJ2-7 better, the J assignment may be wrong. Sequenced: PBMCs. DNA of the CDR3: TGTGCCAGCAGCCGGGGGGCCAGGGGAGGCGAGCAGTACTTC. Translating gives CASSRGARGGEQYF.